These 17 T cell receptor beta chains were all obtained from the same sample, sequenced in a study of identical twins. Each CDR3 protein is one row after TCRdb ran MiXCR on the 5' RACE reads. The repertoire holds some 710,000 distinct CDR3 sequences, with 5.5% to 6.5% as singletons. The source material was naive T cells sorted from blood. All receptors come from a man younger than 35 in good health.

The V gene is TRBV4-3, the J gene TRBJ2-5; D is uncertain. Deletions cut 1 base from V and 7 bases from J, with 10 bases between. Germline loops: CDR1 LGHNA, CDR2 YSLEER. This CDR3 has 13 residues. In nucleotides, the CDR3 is TGCGCCAGCAGCCAAGGAGAGTCTGGGACCCAGTACTTC. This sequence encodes CASSQGESGTQYF.

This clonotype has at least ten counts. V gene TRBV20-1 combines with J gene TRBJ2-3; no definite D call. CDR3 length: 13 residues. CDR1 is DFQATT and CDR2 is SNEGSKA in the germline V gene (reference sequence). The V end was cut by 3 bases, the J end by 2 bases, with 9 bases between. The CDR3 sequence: CSARRENTDTQYF. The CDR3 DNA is TGCAGTGCTAGGCGCGAGAACACAGATACGCAGTATTTT.

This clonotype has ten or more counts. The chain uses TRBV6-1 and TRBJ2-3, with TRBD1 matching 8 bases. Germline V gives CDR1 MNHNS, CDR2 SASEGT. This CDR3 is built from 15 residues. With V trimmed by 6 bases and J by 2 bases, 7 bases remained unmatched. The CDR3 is CASRVQGAVTDTQYF. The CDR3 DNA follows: TGTGCCAGCAGGGTGCAGGGGGCCGTCACAGATACGCAGTATTTT.

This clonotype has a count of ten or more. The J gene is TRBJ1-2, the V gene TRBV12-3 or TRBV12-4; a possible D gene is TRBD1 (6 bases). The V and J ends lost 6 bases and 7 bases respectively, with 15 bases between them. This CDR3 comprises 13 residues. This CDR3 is CASRPHRVSGYTF. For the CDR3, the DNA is TGTGCCAGCAGGCCCCACAGGGTCTCTGGCTACACCTTC.

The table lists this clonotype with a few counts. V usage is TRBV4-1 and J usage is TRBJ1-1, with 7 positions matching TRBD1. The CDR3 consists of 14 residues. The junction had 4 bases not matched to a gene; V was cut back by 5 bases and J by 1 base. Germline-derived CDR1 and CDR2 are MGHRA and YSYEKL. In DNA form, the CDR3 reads TGCGCCAGCAGCACCAGGACAGGGAACACTGAAGCTTTCTTT. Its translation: CASSTRTGNTEAFF.

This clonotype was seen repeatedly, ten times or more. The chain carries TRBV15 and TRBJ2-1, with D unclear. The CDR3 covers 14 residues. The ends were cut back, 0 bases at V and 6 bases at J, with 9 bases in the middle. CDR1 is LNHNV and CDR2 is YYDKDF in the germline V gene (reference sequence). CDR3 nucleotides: TGTGCCACCAGCAGAGAGGACCGCTTCAATGAGCAGTTCTTC. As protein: CATSREDRFNEQFF.

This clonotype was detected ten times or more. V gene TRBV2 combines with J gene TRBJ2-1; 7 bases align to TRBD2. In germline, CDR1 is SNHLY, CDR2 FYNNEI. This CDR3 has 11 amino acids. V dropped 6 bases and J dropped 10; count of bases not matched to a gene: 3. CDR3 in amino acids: CASSGTTEQFF. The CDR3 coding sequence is TGTGCCAGCAGCGGGACTACCGAGCAGTTCTTC.

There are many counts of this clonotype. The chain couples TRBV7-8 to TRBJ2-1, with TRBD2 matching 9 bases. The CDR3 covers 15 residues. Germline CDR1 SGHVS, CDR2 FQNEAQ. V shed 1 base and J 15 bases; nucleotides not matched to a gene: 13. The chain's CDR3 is CASSLVEDLAGTRFF. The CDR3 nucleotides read TGTGCCAGCAGCTTAGTTGAGGATCTAGCGGGAACTCGGTTCTTC.

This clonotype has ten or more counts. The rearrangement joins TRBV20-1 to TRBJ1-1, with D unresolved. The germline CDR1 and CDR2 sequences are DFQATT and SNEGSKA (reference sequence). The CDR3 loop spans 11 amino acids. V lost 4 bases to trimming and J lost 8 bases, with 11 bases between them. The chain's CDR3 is CSATNRDEAFF. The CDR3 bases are TGCAGTGCTACTAACAGAGACGAAGCTTTCTTT.

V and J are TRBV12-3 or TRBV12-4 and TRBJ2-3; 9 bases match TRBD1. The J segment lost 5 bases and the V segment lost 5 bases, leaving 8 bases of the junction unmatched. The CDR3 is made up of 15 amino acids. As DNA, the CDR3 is TGTGCCAGCAGTGCGATGGGACAGGGCATAGATACGCAGTATTTT. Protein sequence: CASSAMGQGIDTQYF.

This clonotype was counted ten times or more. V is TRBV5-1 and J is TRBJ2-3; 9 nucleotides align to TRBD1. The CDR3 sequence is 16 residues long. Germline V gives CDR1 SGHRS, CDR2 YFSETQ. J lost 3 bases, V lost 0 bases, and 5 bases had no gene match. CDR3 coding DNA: TGCGCCAGCAGCTTGGACACTGGGACAGGGACAGATACGCAGTATTTT. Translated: CASSLDTGTGTDTQYF. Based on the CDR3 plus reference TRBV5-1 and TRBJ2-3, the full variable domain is KAGVTQTPRYLIKTRGQQVTLSCSPISGHRSVSWYQQTPGQGLQFLFEYFSETQRNKGNFPGRFSGRQFSNSRSEMNVSTLELGDSALYLCASSLDTGTGTDTQYFGPGTRLTVL.

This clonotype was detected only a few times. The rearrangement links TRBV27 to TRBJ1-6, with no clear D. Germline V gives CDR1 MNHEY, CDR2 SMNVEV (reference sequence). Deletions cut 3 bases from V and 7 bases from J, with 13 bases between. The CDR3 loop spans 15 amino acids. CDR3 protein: CASSFFGLSNSPLHF. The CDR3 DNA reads TGTGCCAGCAGTTTTTTCGGGTTGAGCAATTCACCCCTCCACTTT.

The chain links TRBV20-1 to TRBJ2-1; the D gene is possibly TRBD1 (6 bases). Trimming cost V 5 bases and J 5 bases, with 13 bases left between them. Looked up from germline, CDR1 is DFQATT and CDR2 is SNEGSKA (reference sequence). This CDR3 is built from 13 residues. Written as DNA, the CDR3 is TGCAGTGCTTTTGCAGGGGCGAACAATGAGCAGTTCTTC. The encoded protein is CSAFAGANNEQFF.

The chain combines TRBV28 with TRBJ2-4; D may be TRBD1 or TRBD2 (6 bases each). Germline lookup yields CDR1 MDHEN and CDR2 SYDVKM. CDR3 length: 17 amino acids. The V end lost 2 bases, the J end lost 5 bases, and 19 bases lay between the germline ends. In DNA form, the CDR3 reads TGTGCCAGCAGTTTAAATCCGAACAGGGAGGAACAAAACATTCAGTACTTC. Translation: CASSLNPNREEQNIQYF. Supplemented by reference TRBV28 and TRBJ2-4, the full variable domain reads DVKVTQSSRYLVKRTGEKVFLECVQDMDHENMFWYRQDPGLGLRLIYFSYDVKMKEKGDIPEGYSVSREKKERFSLILESASTNQTSMYLCASSLNPNREEQNIQYFGAGTRLSVL.

CDR3 amino acids: CASSRDREEKLFF. The CDR3 coding sequence is TGTGCCAGCAGCAGGGACAGGGAGGAAAAACTGTTTTTT. The V gene is TRBV6-1, the J gene TRBJ1-4; TRBD1 agrees at 9 bases. Per germline, CDR1 MNHNS and CDR2 SASEGT. This CDR3 region has 13 residues. J was trimmed by 8 bases and V by 6 bases; bases with no gene match: 4.

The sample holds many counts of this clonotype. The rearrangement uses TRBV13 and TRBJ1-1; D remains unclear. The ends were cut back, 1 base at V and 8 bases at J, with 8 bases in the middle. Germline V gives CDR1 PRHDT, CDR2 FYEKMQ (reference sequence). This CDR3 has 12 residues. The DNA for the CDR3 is TGTGCCAGCAGCTTAGTTAGGTCAGAAGCTTTCTTT. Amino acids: CASSLVRSEAFF.

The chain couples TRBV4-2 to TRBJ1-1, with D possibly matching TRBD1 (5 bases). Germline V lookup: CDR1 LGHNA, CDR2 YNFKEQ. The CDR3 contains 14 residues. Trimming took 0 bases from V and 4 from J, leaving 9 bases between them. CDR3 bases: TGTGCCAGCAGCCAAGACAGGGTTGGCACTGAAGCTTTCTTT. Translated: CASSQDRVGTEAFF.